A single sample is the source of the 9 T cell receptor beta chains below, sequenced in a study of blood T cell repertoires in COVID-19. Some clones are missing from TCRdb's copy, which holds only in-frame ones; the method was immunoSEQ multiplex PCR. The data show roughly 400,000 clones, about 90% seen once. What was sequenced was PBMCs or T cells enriched from blood (not recorded which). All receptors derive from a man between 18 and 29 years old who had recovered from COVID-19.

Comment on this clone: The sample carries other DNA sequences with the same CDR3. The CDR3: CASSLRTGSSYEQYF. The CDR3 DNA reads TGCGCCAGCAGCTTAAGGACAGGGTCCTCCTACGAGCAGTACTTC. V and J are TRBV5-1 and TRBJ2-7; TRBD1 matches 8 bases. With V trimmed by 2 bases and J by 0 bases, 4 bases remained unmatched. The CDR3 runs to 15 residues. Germline lookup yields CDR1 SGHRS and CDR2 YFSETQ.

Worth noting for this clone: The identical CDR3 is also encoded by other nucleotide sequences in the sample. The chain links TRBV18 to TRBJ1-1, with D unresolved. Germline V gene sequence: CDR1 KGHSH, CDR2 LQKENI. Trimming shortened V by 3 bases and J by 2 bases, and 10 bases separated the two germline ends. The CDR3 contains 14 residues. CDR3 residues: CASSPMGRNTEAFF. The CDR3 DNA follows: TGTGCCAGCTCACCCATGGGGAGAAACACTGAAGCTTTCTTT.

The DNA for the CDR3 is TGCGCCAGCAGCCAAGATCGATCTGGGGGGCAGCCCCAGCATTTT. It yields the protein CASSQDRSGGQPQHF. The chain has TRBV4-1 and TRBJ1-5; D perhaps matches TRBD1 (5 bases). This CDR3 has 15 residues. Trimming pared 0 bases from V and 7 bases from J, leaving 13 bases between. CDR1 is MGHRA, CDR2 YSYEKL, per germline.

The J gene is TRBJ1-1, the V gene TRBV30; D gene uncertain. Germline values: CDR1 GTSNPN, CDR2 SVGIG (reference sequence). CDR3 length: 12 amino acids. V was pared by 3 bases and J by 6 bases, with 11 bases between. CDR3 region: CAWRQTGAEAFF. The CDR3 nucleotides read TGTGCCTGGAGGCAAACCGGGGCTGAAGCTTTCTTT.

V gene TRBV6-4 combines with J gene TRBJ2-2; 10 bases line up with TRBD2. Unmatched junction bases numbered 3, after V lost 2 bases and J lost 6 bases. The germline CDR1 and CDR2 sequences are MRHNA and SNTAGT. This CDR3 is built from 15 residues. The CDR3 protein is CASSDVAGGAGELFF. CDR3 bases: TGTGCCAGCAGTGACGTAGCGGGAGGTGCCGGGGAGCTGTTTTTT.

The chain recombines TRBV5-1 with TRBJ2-1; tentative D call: TRBD2 (5 bases). The CDR3 is 15 residues long. The V end was cut by 0 bases, the J end by 7 bases, with 14 bases between. Germline V CDR1 and CDR2: SGHRS, YFSETQ. The CDR3 reads CASSLGWESWNEQFF. The CDR3 nucleotides read TGCGCCAGCAGCTTGGGGTGGGAGAGTTGGAATGAGCAGTTCTTC.

The genes are TRBV11-3 and TRBJ1-4; 9 bases align to TRBD1. The CDR3 consists of 16 residues. CDR1 and CDR2 from the germline V gene are SGHNT and YENEEA. With V trimmed by 5 bases and J by 7 bases, 11 bases remained unmatched. This CDR3 reads CASSEPRQGGGEKLFF. As DNA, the CDR3 is TGTGCCAGCAGCGAACCTCGACAGGGGGGTGGTGAAAAACTGTTTTTT. The whole variable domain, remainder taken from reference TRBV11-3 and TRBJ1-4, is EAGVVQSPRYKIIEKKQPVAFWCNPISGHNTLYWYLQNLGQGPELLIRYENEEAVDDSQLPKDRFSAERLKGVDSTLKIQPAELGDSAVYLCASSEPRQGGGEKLFFGSGTQLSVL.

V is TRBV4-1 and J is TRBJ2-5, with D perhaps TRBD2 (5 bases). V was cut by 4 bases and J by 5 bases, with 11 bases left in between. The CDR3 has 13 amino acids. From germline, CDR1 is MGHRA and CDR2 YSYEKL. The CDR3 coding sequence is TGCGCCAGCAGCCCTAGGACTCCGGAGACCCAGTACTTC. The encoded protein is CASSPRTPETQYF.

The chain employs TRBV11-2 and TRBJ2-1; 9 positions agree with TRBD2. The ends lost 3 bases at V and 7 bases at J; junction bases unmatched: 7. Germline V lookup: CDR1 SGHAT, CDR2 FQNNGV. This CDR3 contains 15 residues. CDR3 DNA sequence: TGTGCCAGCAGCTTTACGCAGCGGGGGGAAAATGAGCAGTTCTTC. As protein: CASSFTQRGENEQFF.